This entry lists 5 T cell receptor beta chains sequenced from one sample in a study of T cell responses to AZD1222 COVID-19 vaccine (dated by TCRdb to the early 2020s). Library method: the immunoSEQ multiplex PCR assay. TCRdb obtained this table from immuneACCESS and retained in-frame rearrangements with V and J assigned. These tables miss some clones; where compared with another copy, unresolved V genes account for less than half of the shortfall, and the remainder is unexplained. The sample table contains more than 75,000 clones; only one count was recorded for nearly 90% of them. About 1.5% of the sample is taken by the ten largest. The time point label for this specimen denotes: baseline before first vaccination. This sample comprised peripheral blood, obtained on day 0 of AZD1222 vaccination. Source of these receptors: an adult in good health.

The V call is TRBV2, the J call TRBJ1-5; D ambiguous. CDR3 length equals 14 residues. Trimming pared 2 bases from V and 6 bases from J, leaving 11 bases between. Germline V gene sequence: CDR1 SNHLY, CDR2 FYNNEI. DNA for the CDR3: TGTGCCAGCAGTGAACTGACCGAGAGTCAGCCCCAGCATTTT. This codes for CASSELTESQPQHF.

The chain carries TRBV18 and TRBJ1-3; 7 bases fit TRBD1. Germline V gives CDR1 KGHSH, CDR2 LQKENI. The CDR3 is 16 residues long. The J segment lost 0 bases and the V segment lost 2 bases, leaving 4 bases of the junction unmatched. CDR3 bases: TGTGCCAGCTCACCATTACAGGGGACCTCTGGAAACACCATATATTTT. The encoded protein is CASSPLQGTSGNTIYF.

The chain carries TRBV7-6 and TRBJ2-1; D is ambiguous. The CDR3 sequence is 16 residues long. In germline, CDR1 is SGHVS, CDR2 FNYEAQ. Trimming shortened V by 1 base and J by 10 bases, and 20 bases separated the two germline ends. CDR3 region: CASSLDGGINWIEQFF. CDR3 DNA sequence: TGTGCCAGCAGCTTAGACGGCGGCATTAACTGGATCGAGCAGTTCTTC.

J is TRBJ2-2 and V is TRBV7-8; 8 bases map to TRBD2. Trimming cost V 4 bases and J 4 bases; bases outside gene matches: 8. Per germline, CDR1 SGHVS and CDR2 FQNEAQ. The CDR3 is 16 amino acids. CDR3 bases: TGTGCCAGCAGCTCCCGACTAGCGACGCTCACCGGGGAGCTGTTTTTT. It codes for CASSSRLATLTGELFF.

The CDR3 DNA reads as TGCGCCAGCAGCATCGCGGACGTGCCTACGCTGGACCGAGACAATGAGCAGTTCTTC. The encoded protein is CASSIADVPTLDRDNEQFF. The V call is TRBV5-1, the J call TRBJ2-1; the D is unclear. The germline gives CDR1 SGHRS, CDR2 YFSETQ. Trimming removed 4 bases at V and 5 bases at J, with 28 bases between. This CDR3 is built from 19 residues. The complete variable domain, with remaining parts taken from reference TRBV5-1 and TRBJ2-1, reads KAGVTQTPRYLIKTRGQQVTLSCSPISGHRSVSWYQQTPGQGLQFLFEYFSETQRNKGNFPGRFSGRQFSNSRSEMNVSTLELGDSALYLCASSIADVPTLDRDNEQFFGPGTRLTVL.